The text below deals with one T cell receptor (beta chain). Its antigen remains unknown. This entry is derived from a study of T-cell memory formation after mild COVID-19. Study-wide context: Largely, TCR clusters stayed within a single donor.

The V gene end was trimmed by 2 bases and the J gene end by 0 bases; junction bases not matched to a gene: 2. CDR1 and CDR2 from the germline V gene are SGDLS and YYNGEE. This CDR3 is 18 amino acids long. TCRdb reanalysed the 5' RACE reads using MiXCR and keeps one entry per CDR3 protein. Of roughly 620,000 distinct CDR3 sequences in the sample, over 15% were seen once. Findings and limits, study-wide: Clones that shrank (day 15 to 85) were balanced CD4/CD8, whereas later expanders leaned CD4+. The main location of contracting CD4+ clones was CM and EM, and that of contracting CD8+ clones was EMRA. Prior to infection, memory already included some responding clones, suggesting cross-reactive memory joined.

Sample: PBMCs or a T cell subset sorted from them (not recorded which). The receptor comes from an adult woman who had mild COVID-19 (a few samples of this study predate the infection). Cell type and time point are not known. The V and J genes are TRBV9 and TRBJ2-6, with 13 bases that match TRBD2. CDR3 coding DNA: TGTGCCAGCAGCGTGGGACTAGCGGGGAACTCTGGGGCCAACGTCCTGACTTTC. It is translated as CASSVGLAGNSGANVLTF. Full variable domain (missing parts from reference TRBV9 and TRBJ2-6): DSGVTQTPKHLITATGQRVTLRCSPRSGDLSVYWYQQSLDQGLQFLIQYYNGEERAKGNILERFSAQQFPDLHSELNLSSLELGDSALYFCASSVGLAGNSGANVLTFGAGSRLTVL.